Shown below are 22 T cell receptor beta chains from a single sample sequenced in a study of shared clonotypes between healthy human individuals. Clones were read by immunoSEQ multiplex PCR, and TCRdb kept only the in-frame ones, dropping some. The repertoire holds approximately 1,500,000 clones, with more than 95% as singletons. The sample was naive CD4+ T cells sorted from blood. Subset described: CD45RA+ positively selected. Receptors were obtained from a man younger than 40 in good health.

This clone is a singleton in its sample. The chain links TRBV14 to TRBJ2-7; 8 bases map to TRBD2. This CDR3 spans 15 amino acids. V lost 4 bases to trimming and J lost 3 bases; unmatched junction nucleotides: 8. Per the germline V gene, CDR1 is SGHDN and CDR2 is FVKESK. CDR3 bases: TGTGCCAGCAGCCTGCGGCTAGCGGGTAACTACGAGCAGTACTTC. Translation gives CASSLRLAGNYEQYF. Full variable domain (remainder filled in from reference TRBV14 and TRBJ2-7): EAGVTQFPSHSVIEKGQTVTLRCDPISGHDNLYWYRRVMGKEIKFLLHFVKESKQDESGMPNNRFLAERTGGTYSTLKVQPAELEDSGVYFCASSLRLAGNYEQYFGPGTRLTVT.

For the CDR3, the DNA is TGTGCCAGCAGGGGACAGGGGGCCTGGGATCAGCCCCAGCATTTT. It is translated as CASRGQGAWDQPQHF. The chain is built from TRBV6-1 and TRBJ1-5, with 12 bases that match TRBD1. This CDR3 spans 15 amino acids. After removal of 6 bases from V and 5 bases from J, the junction contained 5 bases not matched to a gene. Germline V gene lookup returns CDR1 MNHNS and CDR2 SASEGT.

The V and J genes are TRBV25-1 and TRBJ1-1; D ambiguous. The CDR3 spans 13 residues. The germline gives CDR1 MGHDK, CDR2 SYGVNS. Trimming took 1 base from V and 3 from J, leaving 6 bases between them. The CDR3 sequence is CASSELAYTEAFF. The DNA for the CDR3 is TGTGCCAGCAGTGAATTAGCGTACACTGAAGCTTTCTTT.

The gene calls are TRBV5-1 and TRBJ2-3; no clear D. This CDR3 comprises 15 residues. Germline lookup yields CDR1 SGHRS and CDR2 YFSETQ. V lost 0 bases, J lost 1 base, and 9 bases lay in between. In DNA form, the CDR3 reads TGCGCCAGCAGCTTGGGAAATCATGGCACAGATACGCAGTATTTT. This translates into CASSLGNHGTDTQYF.

The V and J genes are TRBV5-1 and TRBJ2-4; no clear D gene. The V end was cut by 0 bases, the J end by 3 bases, with 16 bases between. This CDR3 has 17 amino acids. Germline CDR1 reads SGHRS; CDR2 reads YFSETQ. The CDR3 DNA follows: TGCGCCAGCAGCTTGGACGGCGCCAGTATTCACAAAAACATTCAGTACTTC. This codes for CASSLDGASIHKNIQYF. The full variable domain, with the rest looked up from reference TRBV5-1 and TRBJ2-4, is KAGVTQTPRYLIKTRGQQVTLSCSPISGHRSVSWYQQTPGQGLQFLFEYFSETQRNKGNFPGRFSGRQFSNSRSEMNVSTLELGDSALYLCASSLDGASIHKNIQYFGAGTRLSVL.

The V and J genes are TRBV14 and TRBJ1-4; D is uncertain. V was cut by 4 bases and J by 10 bases, with 10 bases left in between. The germline gives CDR1 SGHDN, CDR2 FVKESK. The CDR3 consists of 12 residues. CDR3 loop: CASSLLLGKLFF. CDR3 nucleotides: TGTGCCAGCAGCCTACTACTAGGAAAACTGTTTTTT.

This clone was counted a single time. V gene TRBV7-9 combines with J gene TRBJ2-3; 8 nucleotides agree with TRBD2. The length of the CDR3 is 15 residues. In germline, CDR1 is SEHNR, CDR2 FQNEAQ (reference sequence). V shed 3 bases, J shed 5 bases, and the junction held 7 bases outside the gene matches. CDR3 in DNA: TGTGCCAGCAGCTTGGCAGCGGGAGTTGGAGATACGCAGTATTTT. It codes for CASSLAAGVGDTQYF.

The chain joins TRBV28 to TRBJ2-3, with D uncertain. CDR3 size: 13 residues. CDR1 is MDHEN and CDR2 is SYDVKM in the germline V gene. Trimming took off 7 bases at V and 4 bases at J, with 12 bases between the two ends. Written as DNA, the CDR3 is TGTGCCAGCAATACTCTCAGCCCAGATACGCAGTATTTT. This gives the protein CASNTLSPDTQYF. Full variable domain (outside the CDR3, taken from reference TRBV28 and TRBJ2-3): DVKVTQSSRYLVKRTGEKVFLECVQDMDHENMFWYRQDPGLGLRLIYFSYDVKMKEKGDIPEGYSVSREKKERFSLILESASTNQTSMYLCASNTLSPDTQYFGPGTRLTVL.

The chain links TRBV4-3 to TRBJ2-7; perhaps TRBD1 as D (6 bases). Deletions cut 3 bases from V and 6 bases from J, with 15 bases between. The CDR3 contains 14 residues. CDR1 is LGHNA, CDR2 YSLEER, per germline. The CDR3 DNA is TGCGCCAGCAGCCAGACTGACACAGGGTTCGAGCAGTACTTC. Translation: CASSQTDTGFEQYF.

The chain carries TRBV10-2 and TRBJ1-2, with 9 nucleotides matching TRBD1. Germline V CDR1 and CDR2: WSHSY, SAAADI. The CDR3 has 14 residues. Trimming removed 6 bases from V and 8 bases from J; junction bases left unmatched: 10. In nucleotides, the CDR3 is TGCGCCAGCAGGACGAAGACAGGGGGTGGGGGCTACACCTTC. Its translation is CASRTKTGGGGYTF.

This clone was recorded only once. The DNA of the CDR3 is TGTGCCAGCAGCCCAAGACCCACCCGGGACAGGGGGACGTACGAGCAGTACTTC. Protein sequence: CASSPRPTRDRGTYEQYF. The chain uses TRBV7-9 and TRBJ2-7; 11 positions agree with TRBD1. The germline gives CDR1 SEHNR, CDR2 FQNEAQ (reference sequence). V lost 5 bases and J lost 4; bases outside the gene matches: 16. The CDR3 extends over 18 amino acids.

The rearrangement joins TRBV11-2 to TRBJ2-1; TRBD2 might be the D (6 bases). The CDR3 loop spans 15 amino acids. Trimming left V 1 base short and J 7 bases short, with 14 bases between. Germline lookup yields CDR1 SGHAT and CDR2 FQNNGV. CDR3 sequence reads: CASSLVLPAGNEQFF. CDR3 sequence (DNA): TGTGCCAGCAGCTTAGTACTCCCGGCGGGGAATGAGCAGTTCTTC.

This chain uses TRBV5-5 with TRBJ2-3, with D possibly matching TRBD2 (6 bases). This CDR3 region has 14 residues. Trimming removed 5 bases at V and 4 bases at J, with 14 bases between. Looked up from germline, CDR1 is SGHKS and CDR2 is YYEKEE (reference sequence). DNA for the CDR3: TGTGCCAGCAGACCCATGGGGGGTCCAGATACGCAGTATTTT. Protein: CASRPMGGPDTQYF.

The chain links TRBV28 to TRBJ1-1; D may be TRBD1 (5 bases). Deletions cut 5 bases from V and 1 base from J, with 11 bases between. This CDR3 contains 14 residues. Per the germline V gene, CDR1 is MDHEN and CDR2 is SYDVKM. The CDR3 is CASSPARANTEAFF. CDR3 nucleotides: TGTGCCAGCAGTCCGGCCAGGGCGAACACTGAAGCTTTCTTT.

The chain has TRBV5-1 and TRBJ2-5; TRBD1 matches 9 bases. The DNA end is a closer match to TRBJ2-7, so the J assignment may be wrong. This CDR3 contains 14 residues. Germline CDR1 reads SGHRS; CDR2 reads YFSETQ. CDR3 loop: CASSHGQGSYEQYF. The CDR3, as DNA: TGCGCCAGCAGCCACGGACAGGGGTCCTACGAGCAGTACTTC.

This clone was counted a few times. V is TRBV21-1 and J is TRBJ1-3; TRBD1 is taken as the D call from the table, unchecked against the DNA. TRBV21-1 is described as a pseudogene. The CDR3 contains 15 residues. The CDR3 is CASSKARYRGNTIYF. The CDR3 nucleotides read TGTGCCAGCAGCAAAGCACGGTACAGGGGAAACACCATATATTTT.

In the case of this clone: The sample holds other DNA sequences that translate to the same CDR3. This chain connects TRBV5-1 to TRBJ2-1; possibly TRBD2 for D (6 bases). This CDR3 contains 16 residues. Looked up from germline, CDR1 is SGHRS and CDR2 is YFSETQ. V was trimmed by 0 bases and J by 0 bases, leaving 10 bases between them. The CDR3 loop is CASSLVGRPSYNEQFF. DNA for the CDR3: TGCGCCAGCAGCTTGGTAGGGAGGCCCTCCTACAATGAGCAGTTCTTC.

The chain carries TRBV5-1 and TRBJ2-1; a weak D match, TRBD2 (5 bases). V lost 0 bases and J 2 bases, leaving 6 bases between the germline ends. CDR3 length: 14 residues. Germline-derived CDR1 and CDR2 are SGHRS and YFSETQ. This chain's CDR3 is CASSLETTYNEQFF. The CDR3 DNA reads as TGCGCCAGCAGCTTGGAGACTACCTACAATGAGCAGTTCTTC.

This chain joins TRBV6-1 and TRBJ1-1; D possibly corresponds to TRBD1 (5 bases). CDR3 length: 14 amino acids. Trimming stripped 4 bases from V and 3 bases from J, with 12 bases between. Germline CDR1 reads MNHNS; CDR2 reads SASEGT. CDR3 nucleotides: TGTGCCAGCAGTGGGGGGGTGTGGGACACTGAAGCTTTCTTT. This codes for CASSGGVWDTEAFF.

This rearrangement joins TRBV10-1 to TRBJ2-1, with D possibly matching TRBD1 (6 bases). Germline loops: CDR1 WNHNN, CDR2 SYGVQD (reference sequence). The V end was cut by 2 bases, the J end by 9 bases, with 11 bases between. The CDR3 totals 13 residues. The CDR3 region has the DNA TGCGCCAGCAGTGAGACAGGGCGCAGTGAGCAGTTCTTC. It translates to CASSETGRSEQFF.

The chain has TRBV5-1 and TRBJ2-4, with 15 positions matching TRBD2. CDR1 is SGHRS, CDR2 YFSETQ, per germline. The CDR3 totals 19 residues. J gave up 9 bases and V 4 bases, and 17 bases lay outside the gene matches. CDR3 loop: CASSSGLAGGPGVNTIQYF. The CDR3 DNA is TGCGCCAGCAGCAGCGGACTAGCGGGAGGGCCCGGGGTAAATACCATTCAGTACTTC.

The J gene is TRBJ1-2, the V gene TRBV7-9, with D possibly matching TRBD1 (6 bases). V was shortened by 5 bases and J by 3 bases, with 16 bases between the two germline ends. Looked up from germline, CDR1 is SEHNR and CDR2 is FQNEAQ (reference sequence). CDR3 length equals 15 residues. CDR3 DNA: TGTGCCAGCAGCCTATCAATTGCAGGGGACTATGGCTACACCTTC. This encodes CASSLSIAGDYGYTF.